The rows below give T cell receptor beta chains drawn from one sample of a study of beta chain features in type 1 diabetes. Assay: immunoSEQ multiplex PCR; the TCRdb copy retains only in-frame clones and omits some. Among about 900,000 clones listed, roughly a sixth were seen once. Sequencing was carried out using naive CD4+ T cells from blood. Receptors were obtained from a woman between 18 and 29 years old in good health. Both conserved end residues are part of each CDR3.

j_gene,v_gene,CDR3aa
TRBJ2-7,TRBV7-9,CASSLAGGLTHEQYF
TRBJ2-7,TRBV19,CASSDLGRSSTYEQYF
TRBJ2-2,TRBV5-1,CASRQGDTNTGELFF
TRBJ2-7,TRBV29-1,CSVLGQGYEQYF
TRBJ2-7,TRBV10-3,CAISLTGGYEQYF
TRBJ1-2,TRBV18,CASSPRDSINYGYTF
TRBJ2-7,TRBV18,CASSPLETPSYEQYF
TRBJ2-7,TRBV4-2,CASSLRTSGTLSSYEQYF
TRBJ2-5,TRBV29-1,CSVLGYQETQYF
TRBJ2-7,TRBV7-9,CASSSSLLLAGGPGYEQYF
TRBJ2-7,TRBV7-8,CASSLGREYYEQYF
TRBJ2-3,TRBV7-9,CASSFDSVGTDTQYF
TRBJ1-2,TRBV28,CASSLPPDRGWNYGYTF
TRBJ2-2,TRBV10-3,CAISKQDGQNTGELFF
TRBJ2-7,TRBV19,CASRGPQSQYF
TRBJ2-5,TRBV29-1,CSVGLGQGVETQYF
TRBJ2-2,TRBV4-1,CASSPESGKNPGELFF
TRBJ2-2,TRBV5-1,CASSYRTGTNTGELFF
TRBJ2-1,TRBV20-1,CSARGTLGRFF
TRBJ2-4,TRBV4-3,CASSQGGPLAKNIQYF
TRBJ1-2,TRBV5-1,CASSSRPDYGYTF
TRBJ2-3,TRBV19,CASSIRTGKGTDTQYF
TRBJ2-5,TRBV7-2,CASSLGAGGQETQYF
TRBJ2-3,TRBV14,CASSQPFGGKSTDTQYF
TRBJ2-7,TRBV2,CASRAGTGSYEQYF
TRBJ2-3,TRBV11-2,CASSLRAPTSDTQYF
TRBJ2-2,TRBV27,CASRFGRSDGELFF
TRBJ1-3,TRBV6-5,CASRRFTVPGNTIYF
TRBJ2-7,TRBV6-6,CASIDSNSYEQYF
TRBJ2-1,TRBV6-6,CASSLGAHNEQFF
TRBJ1-3,TRBV7-8,CASSLAGGGNTIYF
TRBJ2-7,TRBV5-6,CASSRAGTSELYEQYF
TRBJ2-3,TRBV28,CASSSSGTSGKTQYSPDTQYF
TRBJ2-1,TRBV2,CASTGLARSHEQFF
TRBJ2-1,TRBV7-2,CASSLNGGSSYNEQFF
TRBJ2-7,TRBV11-2,CASSYGPDRGGEQYF
TRBJ2-1,TRBV7-8,CASSLGQGRYNEQFF
TRBJ1-1,TRBV7-9,CASSRPGRGNTEAFF
TRBJ2-5,TRBV7-3,CASSFETSGETQYF
TRBJ1-5,TRBV7-2,CASSGQGSQPQHF
TRBJ1-1,TRBV7-9,CASSSTGFRTEAFF
TRBJ2-3,TRBV7-9,CARGGDTDTQYF
TRBJ2-3,TRBV29-1,CSVGGPITDTQYF
TRBJ2-1,TRBV11-1,CASSFRASEQFF
TRBJ2-2,TRBV19,CASSRQGGELFF
TRBJ2-7,TRBV5-6,CASSPGGTAYYEQYF
TRBJ2-1,TRBV7-6,CASSLGVSLRAGGGQFF
TRBJ2-7,TRBV7-5,CARNTGPSSYEQYF
TRBJ1-2,TRBV9,CASSPGGTGVRYGYTF
TRBJ2-1,TRBV6-5,CASSYRDSSYNEQFF
TRBJ1-5,TRBV27,CASSPQGSTQPQHF
TRBJ2-1,TRBV5-1,CASSLRGTGSPDEQFF
TRBJ2-3,TRBV29-1,CSVDRGSDTQYF
TRBJ1-5,TRBV5-1,CAMRRVNQPQHF